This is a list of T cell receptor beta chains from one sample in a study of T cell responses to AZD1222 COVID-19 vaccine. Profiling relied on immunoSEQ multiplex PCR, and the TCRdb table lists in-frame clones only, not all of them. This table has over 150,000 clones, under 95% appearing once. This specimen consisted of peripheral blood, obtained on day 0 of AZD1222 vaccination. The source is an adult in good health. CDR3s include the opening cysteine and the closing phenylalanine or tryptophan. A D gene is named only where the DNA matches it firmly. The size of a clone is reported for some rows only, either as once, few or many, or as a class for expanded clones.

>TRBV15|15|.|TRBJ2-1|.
CATSARNRGGHEQFF
TGTGCCACCAGCGCGAGGAACAGGGGGGGCCATGAGCAGTTCTTC
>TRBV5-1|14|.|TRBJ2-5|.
CASTTPSLQETQYF
TGCGCCAGCACTACACCGTCCTTACAAGAGACCCAGTACTTC
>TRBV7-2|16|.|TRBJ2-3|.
CASSSQGGVRTDTQYF
TGTGCCAGCAGCTCACAGGGAGGGGTACGGACAGATACGCAGTATTTT
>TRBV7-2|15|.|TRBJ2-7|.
CASSLTGDRRGEQYF
TGTGCCAGCAGCTTAACCGGAGACAGGCGGGGCGAGCAGTACTTC
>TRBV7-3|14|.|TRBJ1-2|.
CASSFGQGSYGYTF
TGTGCCAGCAGCTTTGGGCAGGGGAGCTATGGCTACACCTTC
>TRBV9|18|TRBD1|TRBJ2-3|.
CASSGEDLGQVSRGTQYF
TGTGCCAGCAGCGGCGAAGACCTGGGACAGGTCAGCAGGGGTACGCAGTATTTT
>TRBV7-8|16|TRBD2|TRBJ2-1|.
CASSPRGGRSYNEQFF
TGTGCCAGCAGCCCCCGGGGAGGGCGCTCCTACAATGAGCAGTTCTTC
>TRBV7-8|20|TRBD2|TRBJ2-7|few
CASSLGGSPATSGRRYEQYF
TGTGCCAGCAGCTTAGGGGGGTCGCCTGCGACTAGCGGGAGGCGGTACGAGCAGTACTTC
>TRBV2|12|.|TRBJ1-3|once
CASSDGSRTIYF
TGTGCCAGCAGTGACGGGAGCCGGACCATATATTTT
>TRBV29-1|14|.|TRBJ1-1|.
CSVNRGDTNTEAFF
TGCAGCGTTAATAGGGGAGATACGAACACTGAAGCTTTCTTT
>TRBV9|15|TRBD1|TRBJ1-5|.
CASSRDSYSNQPQHF
TGTGCCAGCAGTCGGGACAGTTATAGCAATCAGCCCCAGCATTTT
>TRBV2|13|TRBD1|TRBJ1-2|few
CASSEWDRDGYTF
TGTGCCAGCAGTGAATGGGACAGGGATGGCTACACCTTC
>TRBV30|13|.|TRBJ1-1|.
CAWSSGGQGEAFF
TGTGCCTGGAGTTCGGGGGGGCAGGGTGAAGCTTTCTTT
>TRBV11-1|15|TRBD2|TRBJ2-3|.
CASSPIAGWLDTQYF
TGTGCCAGCAGTCCTATAGCGGGATGGTTAGATACGCAGTATTTT
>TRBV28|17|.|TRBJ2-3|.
CASSDPRGPDSTDTQYF
TGTGCCAGCAGTGACCCAAGGGGCCCCGATAGCACAGATACGCAGTATTTT
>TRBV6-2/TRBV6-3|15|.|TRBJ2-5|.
CASSYSGADLETQYF
TGTGCCAGCAGTTATTCGGGGGCGGATCTAGAGACCCAGTACTTC
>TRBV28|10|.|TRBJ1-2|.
CASSTNTGPF
TGTGCCAGCAGTACCAATACGGGGCCCTTC
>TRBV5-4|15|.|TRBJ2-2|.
CASSLAAQGAGELFF
TGTGCCAGCAGCTTGGCGGCCCAAGGGGCCGGGGAGCTGTTTTTT
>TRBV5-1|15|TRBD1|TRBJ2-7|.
CASSFRGQGPNEQYF
TGCGCCAGCAGCTTTAGGGGACAGGGTCCCAACGAGCAGTACTTC
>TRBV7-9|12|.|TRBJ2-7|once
CAGEKETEEQYF
TGTGCCGGCGAAAAGGAGACTGAGGAGCAGTACTTC
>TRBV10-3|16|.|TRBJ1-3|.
CAISLAAPGAGNTIYF
TGTGCCATCAGTCTTGCGGCCCCCGGAGCCGGAAACACCATATATTTT
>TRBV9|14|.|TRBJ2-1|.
CASSVASLFNEQFF
TGTGCCAGCAGCGTCGCTAGCTTGTTCAATGAGCAGTTCTTC
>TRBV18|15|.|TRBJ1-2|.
CASSPDRATNYGYTF
TGTGCCAGCTCTCCGGACAGAGCTACTAACTATGGCTACACCTTC
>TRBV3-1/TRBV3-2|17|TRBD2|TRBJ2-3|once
CASSQGATSGSLDTQYF
TGTGCCAGCAGCCAAGGGGCTACTAGCGGGAGTCTGGATACGCAGTATTTT
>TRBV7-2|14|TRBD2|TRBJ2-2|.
CASSWRELAGELFF
TGTGCCAGCAGCTGGCGGGAGCTTGCCGGGGAGCTGTTTTTT
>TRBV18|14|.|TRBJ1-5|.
CASSPEEGNQPQHF
TGTGCCAGCTCGCCCGAGGAAGGCAATCAGCCCCAGCATTTT
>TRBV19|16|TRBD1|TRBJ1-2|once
CASSIGTVDYGYGYTF
TGTGCCAGTAGTATTGGGACAGTGGACTATGGCTATGGCTACACCTTC
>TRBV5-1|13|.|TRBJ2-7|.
CASSLAQTSEQYF
TGCGCCAGCAGCTTGGCCCAGACTTCTGAGCAGTACTTC
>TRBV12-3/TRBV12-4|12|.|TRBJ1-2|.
CASRGSEGGYTF
TGTGCCAGCCGCGGATCCGAGGGTGGCTACACCTTC
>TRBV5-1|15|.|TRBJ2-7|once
CASSLFGAEESEQYF
TGCGCCAGCAGCTTGTTTGGGGCGGAGGAGAGCGAGCAGTACTTC
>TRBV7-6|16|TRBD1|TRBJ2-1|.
CASSLAGTGLGNEQFF
TGTGCCAGCAGCTTGGCCGGGACAGGGTTAGGAAATGAGCAGTTCTTC
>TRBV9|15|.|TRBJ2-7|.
CASSAGSLGFYEQYF
TGTGCCAGCAGCGCCGGGTCTTTGGGGTTCTACGAGCAGTACTTC
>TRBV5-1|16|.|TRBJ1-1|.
CASSSNLGRANTEAFF
TGCGCCAGCAGCTCGAACCTTGGCAGGGCAAACACTGAAGCTTTCTTT
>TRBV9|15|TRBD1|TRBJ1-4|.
CASSARDRANEKLFF
TGTGCCAGCAGCGCCCGGGACAGGGCGAATGAAAAACTGTTTTTT
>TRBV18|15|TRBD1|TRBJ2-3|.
CASSPGQGGTDTQYF
TGTGCCAGCTCACCGGGACAGGGTGGTACAGATACGCAGTATTTT
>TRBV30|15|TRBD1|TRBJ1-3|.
CAWSDGQGTGNTIYF
TGTGCCTGGAGTGACGGACAGGGGACTGGAAACACCATATATTTT
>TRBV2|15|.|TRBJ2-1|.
CASSESATRYNEQFF
TGTGCCAGCAGTGAATCTGCGACTAGGTACAATGAGCAGTTCTTC
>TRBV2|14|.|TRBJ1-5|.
CASSEKGYNQPQHF
TGTGCCAGCAGTGAAAAAGGGTACAATCAGCCCCAGCATTTT
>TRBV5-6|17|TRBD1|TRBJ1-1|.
CASRLTGIASVRSEAFF
TGTGCCAGCAGGTTGACAGGGATAGCGAGCGTACGGTCTGAAGCTTTCTTT
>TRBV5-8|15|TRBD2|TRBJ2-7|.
CASSLVLAGWDEQYF
TGTGCCAGCAGCTTGGTGCTAGCGGGGTGGGACGAGCAGTACTTC
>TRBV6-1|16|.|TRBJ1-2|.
CASSDPGQRRTGGYTF
TGTGCCAGCAGTGACCCCGGACAGCGACGAACTGGTGGCTACACCTTC
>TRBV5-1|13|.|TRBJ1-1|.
CASSFDVNTEAFF
TGCGCCAGCAGCTTCGATGTGAACACTGAAGCTTTCTTT
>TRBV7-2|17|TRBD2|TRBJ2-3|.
CASSLVGGGSSTDTQYF
TGTGCCAGCAGCTTAGTCGGCGGGGGGTCTAGCACAGATACGCAGTATTTT
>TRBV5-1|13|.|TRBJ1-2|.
CASSLSEVYGYTF
TGCGCCAGCAGCTTGTCGGAGGTCTATGGCTACACCTTC
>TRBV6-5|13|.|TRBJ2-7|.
CASSRKGTYEQYF
TGTGCCAGCAGTCGAAAGGGGACCTACGAGCAGTACTTC
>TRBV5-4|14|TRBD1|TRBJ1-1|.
CASSTDRVNTEAFF
TGTGCCAGCAGCACCGACAGGGTGAACACTGAAGCTTTCTTT
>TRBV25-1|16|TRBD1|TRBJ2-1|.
CASSEWTGSSYNEQFF
TGTGCCAGCAGTGAATGGACAGGGAGCTCCTACAATGAGCAGTTCTTC
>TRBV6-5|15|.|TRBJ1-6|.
CASTLKGSYNSPLHF
TGTGCCAGCACTCTCAAAGGGTCCTATAATTCACCCCTCCACTTT